The present T cell receptor beta chain was sequenced within a study of T cells in Graves' hyperthyroidism and ophthalmopathy. Using RNA transcripts as the source, TCR beta CDR3 regions were amplified. The TCR CDR3 was amplified in a first-round RT-PCR using the HTBI primer set. TCRdb re-called the multiplex PCR reads with MiXCR, one entry per CDR3 protein. The data show 240,000 or so distinct CDR3 sequences, around 17% seen once. Germline loops: CDR1 MNHEY, CDR2 SMNVEV (reference sequence). The CDR3 totals 15 residues. V gave up 5 bases and J gave up 6 bases, with 14 bases separating them. This clonotype was seen repeatedly, ten times or more.

Sequencing input: blood. The V call is TRBV27, the J call TRBJ1-6; the D gene is possibly TRBD1 (5 bases). This TCR derives from a woman aged 18-35 years with Graves' ophthalmopathy. The CDR3 spells CASSALTVLNSPLHF. In DNA form, the CDR3 reads TGTGCCAGCAGTGCCCTGACAGTGCTTAATTCACCCCTCCACTTT.